The sequence of this TCR beta chain was determined in a study of tumor-infiltrating lymphocytes in primary liver carcinoma. The CDR3 extends over 12 amino acids. Germline-derived CDR1 and CDR2 are SGHAT and FQNNGV. About this clonotype: One end of the junction fails to match germline, which may point to a read error.

Blood RNA came from unsorted whole blood; germline DNA was also extracted. The template, roughly 510 ng total RNA, yielded TCR beta cDNA made with a constant-region primer. ARM-PCR, slightly modified, supplied the TCR beta libraries through three nested multiplex PCR rounds. Primers for the first two PCR rounds were TRBV1-TRBV30 forward primers and a C-beta reverse primer (around 11 cycles per round). TCRdb itself ran the multiplex PCR reads through MiXCR, one entry per CDR3 protein. The profile shows about 330,000 distinct CDR3 sequences, about 61% of them singletons. The gene calls are TRBV11-2 and TRBJ1-1; 10 positions agree with TRBD1. This TCR came from a man in his forties with primary liver carcinoma and hepatitis B virus infection. The material sequenced was peripheral blood. In nucleotides, the CDR3 is TGTACCATCAGCTACGAGGGGACAGGGGCAGGGTTT. Amino acid sequence: CTISYEGTGAGF.